The 7 T cell receptor beta chains given below trace back to one sample, sequenced in a study of cytomegalovirus exposure and HLA in healthy donors. A multiplex PCR was run with 60 Vbeta primers and 13 Jbeta primers. The assay was immunoSEQ multiplex PCR, and TCRdb's table has in-frame clones only and misses some. This sample carries roughly 34,000 clones, with around 4.8% going to the ten biggest clones. Material for sequencing was PBMCs. These receptors were collected from a woman in her 40s in good health and CMV-seropositive.

This CDR3 reads CASSLAPGEEYEQYF. The CDR3 nucleotides are TGCGCCAGCAGCTTGGCCCCGGGGGAGGAATACGAGCAGTACTTC. The genes are TRBV5-1 and TRBJ2-7; D may be TRBD2 (6 bases). The CDR3 loop spans 15 amino acids. Trimming pared 0 bases from V and 4 bases from J, leaving 14 bases between. Germline V gives CDR1 SGHRS, CDR2 YFSETQ. Full variable domain (remainder filled in from reference TRBV5-1 and TRBJ2-7): KAGVTQTPRYLIKTRGQQVTLSCSPISGHRSVSWYQQTPGQGLQFLFEYFSETQRNKGNFPGRFSGRQFSNSRSEMNVSTLELGDSALYLCASSLAPGEEYEQYFGPGTRLTVT.

The V call is TRBV14, the J call TRBJ2-5; 7 nucleotides agree with TRBD2. The J segment lost 4 bases and the V segment lost 4 bases, leaving 9 bases of the junction unmatched. The CDR3 length is 15 residues. Germline values: CDR1 SGHDN, CDR2 FVKESK. The CDR3 reads CASSRRGRAGETQYF. The CDR3 region has the DNA TGTGCCAGCAGCCGCCGAGGGAGGGCCGGAGAGACCCAGTACTTC.

The chain couples TRBV29-1 to TRBJ2-5; TRBD1 matches 7 bases. The J call may be wrong; the DNA end is better matched by TRBJ2-7. From germline, CDR1 is SQVTM and CDR2 ANQGSEA. This CDR3 has 13 residues. Here the CDR3 DNA reads TGCAGCGTTGCAATCCAGGGGGCCTACGAGCAGTACTTC. The encoded protein is CSVAIQGAYEQYF.

About this clone: Other DNA sequences of this sample code for an identical CDR3. This sequence joins TRBV28 and TRBJ1-2, with TRBD1 matching over 7 bases. The J segment lost 4 bases and the V segment lost 9 bases, leaving 5 bases of the junction unmatched. The CDR3 runs to 12 residues. Germline assignment: CDR1 MDHEN and CDR2 SYDVKM. The CDR3 bases are TGTGCCAGTAGGACAGGAGGCTATGGCTACACCTTC. Translated, it gives CASRTGGYGYTF.

This rearrangement joins TRBV7-9 to TRBJ2-1, with D possibly being TRBD2 (7 bases). The CDR3 has 15 amino acids. Trimming stripped 5 bases from V and 6 bases from J, with 17 bases between. Germline V CDR1 and CDR2: SEHNR, FQNEAQ (reference sequence). The CDR3 sequence: CASSPRGGVFNEQFF. The DNA of the CDR3 is TGTGCCAGCAGCCCCCGAGGGGGGGTGTTCAATGAGCAGTTCTTC.

The V and J genes are TRBV4-1 and TRBJ1-1; D uncertain. Trimming left V 1 base short and J 7 bases short, with 7 bases between. CDR1 and CDR2 (germline): MGHRA, YSYEKL. The CDR3 is 12 amino acids. The chain's CDR3 is CASSQGPIEAFF. The CDR3 DNA follows: TGCGCCAGCAGCCAAGGGCCGATTGAAGCTTTCTTT.

The chain couples TRBV27 to TRBJ2-1; TRBD2 agrees at 12 bases. The J segment lost 9 bases and the V segment lost 5 bases, leaving 14 bases of the junction unmatched. CDR3 length equals 17 residues. CDR1 and CDR2 (germline): MNHEY, SMNVEV (reference sequence). This chain's CDR3 is CASSPIGLAGGLSEQFF. The DNA for the CDR3 is TGTGCCAGCAGTCCTATTGGGCTAGCGGGAGGGTTAAGTGAGCAGTTCTTC.